A single sample is the source of the 5 T cell receptor beta chains below, sequenced in a study of shared clonotypes between healthy human individuals (dated by TCRdb to the early 2020s). Library prep was done by the immunoSEQ multiplex PCR assay. TCRdb took this table from immuneACCESS and kept in-frame rearrangements with V and J called. Such tables lack part of the clones; where checked against another copy, unresolved V genes explain under half of the gap, and the rest is unexplained. The sample table lists a few hundred thousand clones, 97% of them with a count of one. The ten largest make up 0.055% to 0.07% of the sample. The sequencing input was naive CD4+ T cells sorted from blood. Read against the paper, the sample's cell subset or site label means: CD45RA+ positively selected. The receptors here all came from a woman younger than 45 in good health.

The rearrangement uses TRBV15 and TRBJ1-3; TRBD1 agrees at 11 bases. Germline V gives CDR1 LNHNV, CDR2 YYDKDF (reference sequence). The CDR3 sequence is 16 residues long. Germline trimming cut 0 bases from V and 7 bases from J; bases unmatched to any gene: 5. Here the CDR3 DNA reads TGTGCCACCAGCAGAGATCCGGGACAGGGGGAGAACACCATATATTTT. It encodes CATSRDPGQGENTIYF.

J is TRBJ2-3 and V is TRBV7-6; 8 bases line up with TRBD2. The length of the CDR3 is 14 residues. The V gene end was trimmed by 1 base and the J gene end by 6 bases; junction bases not matched to a gene: 3. CDR1 and CDR2 from the germline V gene are SGHVS and FNYEAQ. Here the CDR3 reads CASSLGASGDTQYF. In DNA form, the CDR3 reads TGTGCCAGCAGCTTAGGGGCTAGCGGGGATACGCAGTATTTT.

The rearrangement links TRBV19 to TRBJ1-2; 8 nucleotides match TRBD1. The V and J ends lost 9 bases and 6 bases, in that order; junction bases with no gene match: 6. The length of the CDR3 is 12 residues. Germline assignment: CDR1 LNHDA and CDR2 SQIVND (reference sequence). The DNA for the CDR3 is TGTGCCAGCCGAACAGGGGGGGATGGCTACACCTTC. It specifies CASRTGGDGYTF. Based on the CDR3 plus reference TRBV19 and TRBJ1-2, the full variable domain is DGGITQSPKYLFRKEGQNVTLSCEQNLNHDAMYWYRQDPGQGLRLIYYSQIVNDFQKGDIAEGYSVSREKKESFPLTVTSAQKNPTAFYLCASRTGGDGYTFGSGTRLTVV.

The chain uses TRBV6-1 and TRBJ2-3; 8 bases match TRBD1. The CDR3 covers 15 residues. V lost 6 bases and J lost 5; bases outside the gene matches: 10. Looked up from germline, CDR1 is MNHNS and CDR2 is SASEGT. In DNA form, the CDR3 reads TGTGCCAGCAGAGATCCGGGACAGGTGGGAGATACGCAGTATTTT. Its protein product is CASRDPGQVGDTQYF.

Of note for this clone: It is unclear where the CDR3 begins or ends on the DNA, so no DNA is shown, and the CDR3 is as TCRdb lists it. The V and J genes are TRBV7-9 and TRBJ1-1. From its first to its last residue, the CDR3 has 14 amino acids. The V gene's germline CDR1 is SEHNR and CDR2 FQNEAQ (reference sequence). The chain's CDR3 is CASSLEGWGRGSFF.